The source of this T cell receptor beta chain is a study of human T cells and chemical hapten exposure. Regarding time point: pre-sensitization, week 0. As to treatment: therapeutic diphenylcyclopropenone sensitization with weekly scalp DPC. Whole blood that had not been fractionated was the source of extracted total RNA. TCRdb used MiXCR to reprocess the RACE reads, holding one entry per CDR3 protein. The sample has 52,000 or so distinct CDR3 sequences, roughly a tenth seen once; the top ten hold around 9.6%. This clonotype came up many times. Antigen specificity is unknown. General study results and limits: Expanded TCRs clustered into significantly more large CDR3 similarity groups than controls, the analysis revealed.

V lost 2 bases, J lost 6 bases, and 22 bases lay in between. CDR1 is MNHEY, CDR2 SMNVEV, per germline (reference sequence). This CDR3 is built from 17 residues. The specimen comprised whole blood, sampled in connection with sensitization to the hapten diphenylcyclopropenone (DPC). The receptor comes from a man between 35 and 55 years old with alopecia areata. Some clones in this sample may be carry-over from other donors' samples. This rearrangement joins TRBV27 to TRBJ1-1, with D possibly TRBD1 on 6 matching bases. CDR3 sequence reads: CASSLKGVDRPHSEAFF. CDR3 nucleotide sequence: TGTGCCAGCAGTTTAAAGGGTGTGGACAGACCCCATTCTGAAGCTTTCTTT.